This T cell receptor (beta chain) was identified during a study of blood T cell repertoires in COVID-19 (dated by TCRdb to 2019 to 2021). General notes on the study: Samples covering the acute and convalescent phases of COVID-19 were provided by collaborators in the United States, Italy and Spain. The repertoires were released in a freely available public database meant as a resource for research on the immune response to SARS-CoV-2. Nearly every sample came with metadata listing a de-identified subject ID, COVID-19 status, age in years and sex. Where HLA class I and class II types were available, the types were taken from metadata supplied by the sample provider, not from assay-based typing. The prospective study material was composed of cDNA or gDNA derived from T cells, B-cell-depleted T cells, or PBMCs. The samples were drawn from two sources: the first 160 participants of the ongoing ImmuneRACE study, and 1,000 to 1,500 subjects contributed by 6 global collaborators. The dataset comprised deeply sampled blood TCRbeta repertoires from subjects exposed to, actively infected with, or recovered from COVID-19. The paper as a whole reports these results and caveats: The amount of clinical and demographic metadata varied by source and participant and was provided uncurated.

About this clone itself: Its antigen remains unidentified. Base quality data are lacking; no much larger clone is found one base away.

TCRbeta CDR3 regions were amplified from genomic DNA by means of the immunoSEQ Assay, a bias-controlled multiplex PCR. From the authors' description of their analysis: Within the assay, amplification of reference gene primers was used to estimate how many nucleated cells each sample contained. Sequence reads were collapsed and filtered to measure the absolute abundance of every unique TCRbeta CDR3 rearrangement. For each sample, productive Simpson clonality was calculated as the square root of Simpson's diversity index over productive rearrangements. In TCRdb, the immuneACCESS table is reduced to in-frame sequences with V and J assigned. These tables do not hold every clone; where another copy was compared, an unresolved V gene accounts for under half, and the others remain unexplained. V and J calls and clone size are those listed in that table; D and trimming were worked out from the DNA. The sample has roughly 20,000 clones on record, approximately 85% of them singletons. More than 50% of the sample belongs to the ten largest clones.

According to the germline V gene, CDR1 reads MNHEY and CDR2 reads SVGEGT. The CDR3 covers 15 residues, taking in both the cysteine and the phenylalanine. Here the CDR3 DNA is all that survives: 45 bases in frame from base 1. Here V drops 5 bases and J drops 6 bases, and the junction holds 10 bases not matched to any gene. Collaborating institutions collected whole blood in K2EDTA tubes following their own protocols. For TCRbeta analysis, collaborators shipped samples in one of three forms: frozen whole blood, isolated PBMCs, or DNA extracted from either of those sample types. Sequenced sample: peripheral blood. Rearrangement joined TRBV6-2 or TRBV6-3 to TRBJ2-3; 8 of the junction bases match TRBD2. The source is a man aged 80 or over with acute or convalescent COVID-19. The DNA reads as follows: TGTGCCAGCAGTGACATGGCGGGAGGATGGGATACGCAGTATTTT. It is translated as CASSDMAGGWDTQYF.